Each of the 28 T cell receptor beta chains below was sequenced from the same sample in a study of blood T cell repertoires in COVID-19. Using immunoSEQ multiplex PCR, the repertoire was profiled, and TCRdb retains in-frame clones only, with some absent. The data hold approximately 46,000 clones, with roughly nine tenths observed a single time. Sequencing was carried out using peripheral blood. The receptors come from a man aged 55 to 70 with active or convalescent COVID-19.

This sequence joins TRBV2 and TRBJ2-5, with D uncertain. V was trimmed by 3 bases and J by 5 bases, leaving 10 bases between them. Germline loops: CDR1 SNHLY, CDR2 FYNNEI. The CDR3 has 13 amino acids. The CDR3, as DNA: TGTGCCAGCAGTGAGTTTAATCGGGAGACCCAGTACTTC. It yields the protein CASSEFNRETQYF. The full variable domain, in which reference TRBV2 and TRBJ2-5 provide the parts outside the CDR3, is EPEVTQTPSHQVTQMGQEVILRCVPISNHLYFYWYRQILGQKVEFLVSFYNNEISEKSEIFDDQFSVERPDGSNFTLKIRSTKLEDSAMYFCASSEFNRETQYFGPGTRLLVL.

The chain links TRBV27 to TRBJ1-4; tentatively, D is TRBD1 (5 bases). The CDR3 contains 16 residues. Between the trimmed V and J ends, which lost 0 bases and 8 bases, there was a span of 16 bases. Germline-derived CDR1 and CDR2 are MNHEY and SMNVEV (reference sequence). The CDR3 sequence: CASSLSSRVAGEKLFF. CDR3 DNA: TGTGCCAGCAGTTTATCCTCCAGGGTTGCCGGCGAAAAACTGTTTTTT. Looking up the rest from reference TRBV27 and TRBJ1-4 gives the full variable domain: EAQVTQNPRYLITVTGKKLTVTCSQNMNHEYMSWYRQDPGLGLRQIYYSMNVEVTDKGDVPEGYKVSRKEKRNFPLILESPSPNQTSLYFCASSLSSRVAGEKLFFGSGTQLSVL.

This chain links TRBV10-3 with TRBJ2-7; tentatively, D is TRBD1 (6 bases). Between the trimmed V and J ends, which lost 2 bases and 2 bases, there was a span of 10 bases. CDR1 and CDR2 (germline): ENHRY, SYGVKD. This CDR3 has 14 amino acids. CDR3 sequence reads: CAISETPGAYEQYF. The CDR3, as DNA: TGTGCCATCAGTGAGACGCCAGGGGCCTACGAGCAGTACTTC.

The V call is TRBV19, the J call TRBJ1-3; 9 positions match TRBD1. The CDR3 loop spans 13 amino acids. Germline trimming cut 9 bases from V and 4 bases from J; bases unmatched to any gene: 4. In germline, CDR1 is LNHDA, CDR2 SQIVND (reference sequence). CDR3 DNA: TGTGCCAGCTGGGACAGGGCAGGAAACACCATATATTTT. Protein product: CASWDRAGNTIYF.

The V and J genes are TRBV2 and TRBJ2-5, with D perhaps TRBD2 (6 bases). V gave up 4 bases and J gave up 5 bases, with 17 bases separating them. Germline V lookup: CDR1 SNHLY, CDR2 FYNNEI. The CDR3 length is 15 residues. CDR3 in DNA: TGTGCCAGCAGTGGGCAGGAGGGGACGGGGGAGACCCAGTACTTC. Its translation: CASSGQEGTGETQYF.

This clone appeared a single time. The chain recombines TRBV27 with TRBJ1-5; possible D gene TRBD1, 5 bases. The germline V and J ends were trimmed by 1 base and 0 bases, with 13 bases remaining between them. CDR3 length: 17 amino acids. Looked up from germline, CDR1 is MNHEY and CDR2 is SMNVEV (reference sequence). CDR3 loop: CASSLFQTAYSNQPQHF. CDR3 sequence (DNA): TGTGCCAGCAGTTTATTTCAGACAGCCTATAGCAATCAGCCCCAGCATTTT.

This chain links TRBV30 with TRBJ1-1, with TRBD1 matching over 9 bases. The CDR3 totals 15 residues. V lost 1 base to trimming and J lost 4 bases; unmatched junction nucleotides: 7. Germline-derived CDR1 and CDR2 are GTSNPN and SVGIG (reference sequence). This chain's CDR3 is CAWSGRTGDFTEAFF. The CDR3, as DNA: TGTGCCTGGAGTGGACGGACAGGGGATTTCACTGAAGCTTTCTTT.

This clone was observed a few times. The chain recombines TRBV6-6 with TRBJ1-5; tentatively, D is TRBD1 (6 bases). Germline CDR1 is MNHNY and CDR2 is SVGAGI (reference sequence). Trimming removed 0 bases at V and 4 bases at J, with 7 bases between. This CDR3 is 14 amino acids long. The CDR3 DNA follows: TGTGCCAGCAGTTACTCACAGGGAAATCAGCCCCAGCATTTT. Protein sequence: CASSYSQGNQPQHF.

V and J are TRBV7-2 and TRBJ1-2, with a possible D match to TRBD1 (5 bases). Between the trimmed V and J ends, which lost 6 bases and 0 bases, there was a span of 17 bases. Germline V gives CDR1 SGHTA, CDR2 FQGNSA. CDR3 length: 16 residues. This CDR3 is CASRPTGGYTNYGYTF. CDR3 DNA: TGTGCCAGCAGGCCGACGGGGGGGTACACTAACTATGGCTACACCTTC. The variable domain in full, with the rest retrieved from reference TRBV7-2 and TRBJ1-2, is GAGVSQSPSNKVTEKGKDVELRCDPISGHTALYWYRQSLGQGLEFLIYFQGNSAPDKSGLPSDRFSAERTGGSVSTLTIQRTQQEDSAVYLCASRPTGGYTNYGYTFGSGTRLTVV.

The CDR3 DNA reads as TGTGCCAGCAGCCAAGGAAGGGGGGGGCAGCCCCAGCATTTT. It is translated as CASSQGRGGQPQHF. The chain combines TRBV14 with TRBJ1-5; D may be TRBD1 (6 bases). V was cut by 1 base and J by 7 bases, with 11 bases left in between. The V gene's germline CDR1 is SGHDN and CDR2 FVKESK. CDR3 length: 14 residues.

As regards this clone: Other DNA sequences in the same sample also yield this CDR3. The chain has TRBV19 and TRBJ1-1; D is uncertain. Trimming removed 3 bases from V and 2 bases from J, with 7 bases in between. The CDR3 is made up of 13 amino acids. Germline V gene data show CDR1 as LNHDA and CDR2 as SQIVND (reference sequence). CDR3 DNA sequence: TGTGCCAGTAGTATCGGTCCAAACACTGAAGCTTTCTTT. It specifies CASSIGPNTEAFF.

There are a few counts of this clone. This chain uses TRBV7-8 with TRBJ1-1, with D unresolved. The germline CDR1 and CDR2 sequences are SGHVS and FQNEAQ. V lost 1 base to trimming and J lost 0 bases, with 6 bases between them. The CDR3 spans 14 residues. Written as DNA, the CDR3 is TGTGCCAGCAGCTTAGGAGTGGTGAACACTGAAGCTTTCTTT. Translated: CASSLGVVNTEAFF.

The chain joins TRBV11-2 to TRBJ1-1, with 8 bases that match TRBD1. The length of the CDR3 is 13 residues. V shed 4 bases, J shed 8 bases, and the junction held 6 bases outside the gene matches. Germline CDR1 reads SGHAT; CDR2 reads FQNNGV. The chain's CDR3 is CASSSTGQGEAFF. DNA for the CDR3: TGTGCCAGCAGCTCCACTGGACAGGGAGAAGCTTTCTTT.

This clone was seen once. This chain joins TRBV28 and TRBJ1-5, with 8 nucleotides matching TRBD1. CDR3 length: 16 residues. CDR1 and CDR2 (germline): MDHEN, SYDVKM. V lost 5 bases, J lost 0 bases, and 6 bases stayed unmatched. The CDR3 DNA is TGTGCCAGCAGTCGATCCGGGACAGGTAGCAATCAGCCCCAGCATTTT. Its protein is CASSRSGTGSNQPQHF. The whole variable domain, remainder taken from reference TRBV28 and TRBJ1-5, is DVKVTQSSRYLVKRTGEKVFLECVQDMDHENMFWYRQDPGLGLRLIYFSYDVKMKEKGDIPEGYSVSREKKERFSLILESASTNQTSMYLCASSRSGTGSNQPQHFGDGTRLSIL.

The chain recombines TRBV3-1 (or the pseudogene TRBV3-2) with TRBJ1-6; D uncertain. V was shortened by 3 bases and J by 8 bases, with 8 bases between the two germline ends. The CDR3 consists of 13 residues. Per the germline V gene, CDR1 is LGHDT and CDR2 is YNNKEL (reference sequence). The DNA of the CDR3 is TGTGCCAGCAGCCATAATCAGGATTCACCCCTCCACTTT. It yields the protein CASSHNQDSPLHF.

The V call is TRBV6-1, the J call TRBJ2-7; D remains ambiguous. V shed 3 bases and J shed 0 bases, with 6 bases lying between them. CDR1 is MNHNS, CDR2 SASEGT, per germline. The CDR3 covers 13 residues. The chain's CDR3 is CASSDRFSYEQYF. For the CDR3, the DNA is TGTGCCAGCAGTGACAGGTTCTCCTACGAGCAGTACTTC.

V usage is TRBV6-5 and J usage is TRBJ1-6; 8 bases fit TRBD1. J gave up 9 bases and V 8 bases, and 6 bases lay outside the gene matches. CDR1 and CDR2 (germline): MNHEY, SVGAGI. This CDR3 contains 13 residues. The CDR3 reads CASSGQVLSPLHF. The CDR3 region has the DNA TGTGCCAGCTCGGGACAGGTCCTTTCACCCCTCCACTTT.

The gene calls are TRBV27 and TRBJ1-5; 9 bases fit TRBD1. There are 15 residues in the CDR3. Trimming at V came to 5 bases and at J to 7 bases, leaving 9 bases not matched to a gene. The germline CDR1 and CDR2 sequences are MNHEY and SMNVEV (reference sequence). CDR3 sequence reads: CASSQRGQGGQPQHF. The CDR3 DNA is TGTGCCAGCAGTCAAAGGGGACAGGGCGGGCAGCCCCAGCATTTT.

The chain uses TRBV5-1 and TRBJ1-6, with unresolved D. CDR1 is SGHRS, CDR2 YFSETQ, per germline. The CDR3 is 16 residues long. Trimming shortened V by 0 bases and J by 7 bases, and 14 bases separated the two germline ends. The CDR3 DNA sequence: TGCGCCAGCAGCTTGGGTGAGGGCATCGCGAATTCACCCCTCCACTTT. Its translation: CASSLGEGIANSPLHF.

The chain recombines TRBV2 with TRBJ2-5; 11 bases agree with TRBD2. The germline V gene has CDR1 SNHLY and CDR2 FYNNEI. This CDR3 region has 14 residues. With V trimmed by 4 bases and J by 2 bases, 0 bases remained unmatched. CDR3 sequence (DNA): TGTGCCAGCAGTGGACTAGCGGGACAAGAGACCCAGTACTTC. It specifies CASSGLAGQETQYF.

The chain has TRBV19 and TRBJ2-7; TRBD1 might be the D (6 bases). There are 14 residues in the CDR3. V was shortened by 3 bases and J by 5 bases, with 14 bases between the two germline ends. Germline V gives CDR1 LNHDA, CDR2 SQIVND (reference sequence). Written as DNA, the CDR3 is TGTGCCAGTAGTATCGGCAGGGGCCTCAACGAGCAGTACTTC. Residues: CASSIGRGLNEQYF.

The rearrangement uses TRBV19 and TRBJ1-1, with D maybe TRBD1 (6 bases). The V gene lost 5 bases and the J gene lost 3 bases, with 22 bases spanning the gap. The germline V gene has CDR1 LNHDA and CDR2 SQIVND (reference sequence). The CDR3 is 17 amino acids. CDR3 nucleotide sequence: TGTGCCAGTAGTTCCGGGACATCCCCAGGTCTGGACACTGAAGCTTTCTTT. Its translation: CASSSGTSPGLDTEAFF.

The sample holds a few counts of this clone. The chain has TRBV27 and TRBJ1-5; D might be TRBD1 (5 bases). This CDR3 spans 14 amino acids. Trimming cost V 2 bases and J 7 bases, with 12 bases left between them. Germline loops: CDR1 MNHEY, CDR2 SMNVEV (reference sequence). CDR3 protein: CASSLLQGGQPQHF. CDR3 DNA: TGTGCCAGCAGTTTACTCCAGGGTGGGCAGCCCCAGCATTTT.

V gene TRBV6-5 combines with J gene TRBJ1-6; maybe TRBD1 (6 bases). The CDR3 has 14 amino acids. CDR1 and CDR2 from the germline V gene are MNHEY and SVGAGI. Trimming shortened V by 2 bases and J by 6 bases, and 8 bases separated the two germline ends. The CDR3 DNA reads TGTGCCAGCAGTTACGCCAGGGGTAATTCACCCCTCCACTTT. Protein sequence: CASSYARGNSPLHF.

The V and J genes are TRBV6-5 and TRBJ1-1; D possibly corresponds to TRBD1 (6 bases). Germline values: CDR1 MNHEY, CDR2 SVGAGI. Between the trimmed V and J ends, which lost 2 bases and 6 bases, there was a span of 16 bases. CDR3 length: 15 residues. DNA for the CDR3: TGTGCCAGCAGTTACGAGAGCAGGGGACGGCCTGAAGCTTTCTTT. Its translation is CASSYESRGRPEAFF.

This clone was picked up many times. The genes are TRBV5-5 and TRBJ1-5; no firm D call. The CDR3 contains 15 residues. V gave up 0 bases and J gave up 0 bases, with 7 bases separating them. Per germline, CDR1 SGHKS and CDR2 YYEKEE (reference sequence). The DNA of the CDR3 is TGTGCCAGCAGCTTGGCAGGTTATAGCAATCAGCCCCAGCATTTT. Its translation is CASSLAGYSNQPQHF.

With respect to this clone: Relative to the germline gene, one junction end is altered; a read error may explain this. This chain links TRBV18 with TRBJ1-5; D unclear. Germline assignment: CDR1 KGHSH and CDR2 LQKENI. The CDR3 length is 14 residues. CDR3: CASSPAFSNQPQHF. In DNA, the CDR3 is TGTGCCAGTTCACCCGCGTTTAGCAATCAGCCCCAGCATTTT.

The CDR3 bases are TGTGCCAGCAGAGGATGGACAGGGAGCGAGCAGTACTTC. This encodes CASRGWTGSEQYF. The chain has TRBV12-3 or TRBV12-4 and TRBJ2-7, with TRBD1 identical over 8 bases. CDR3 length: 13 amino acids. The V segment lost 6 bases and the J segment 6 bases; nucleotides outside the gene matches: 7.